This T cell receptor beta chain emerged from a study of beta chain features in type 1 diabetes. The CDR3 sequence is 14 residues long. V dropped 4 bases and J dropped 3 bases, with 13 bases sitting between them. In germline, CDR1 is SEHNR, CDR2 FQNEAQ (reference sequence). A note on this clone: Its target is unknown.

TCRB transcripts that were expressed got sequenced, as all of the isolated RNA had been reverse transcribed. The protocol was immunoSEQ multiplex PCR, while the TCRdb copy is restricted to in-frame clones and leaves out a portion. The table records roughly 100,000 clones, about 26% of them present only once. Study-level findings and limits: Within each of all four CD4+ subsets, Type 1 diabetes patients had TCRB CDR3s that were moderately but significantly shorter.

Sequencing was performed on central memory CD4+ T cells from blood. The source is a woman under 30 with type 1 diabetes. The chain couples TRBV7-9 to TRBJ2-7; D is undetermined. The CDR3 sequence: CASSSTQSHYEQYF. The CDR3 bases are TGTGCCAGCAGCTCGACACAGTCCCACTACGAGCAGTACTTC.